Below are 24 T cell receptor beta chains sequenced from a single sample in a study of T cell clones after liver transplantation. TCRdb keeps only in-frame clones here, not all; method: immunoSEQ multiplex PCR. This sample yields approximately 72,000 clones, of which about 92% are seen a single time; approximately 2.6% belongs to the top ten. The source was CD4+ T cells from blood, collected before liver transplant. The receptor set was obtained from a human donor who received a liver transplant.

The CDR3 sequence: CASSWTSGTQYF. CDR3 sequence (DNA): TGCGCCAGCAGCTGGACTAGCGGTACGCAGTATTTT. This chain uses TRBV5-1 with TRBJ2-3, with 10 nucleotides matching TRBD2. The V gene end was trimmed by 3 bases and the J gene end by 8 bases; junction bases not matched to a gene: 0. This CDR3 has 12 amino acids. Germline CDR1 SGHRS, CDR2 YFSETQ.

The V call is TRBV5-5, the J call TRBJ2-5; no definite D call. CDR3 size: 13 residues. Germline CDR1 reads SGHKS; CDR2 reads YYEKEE (reference sequence). Trimming removed 0 bases at V and 1 base at J, with 4 bases between. The DNA for the CDR3 is TGTGCCAGCAGCTTGGGGTTCCAAGAGACCCAGTACTTC. Encoded protein: CASSLGFQETQYF.

The chain is built from TRBV13 and TRBJ2-1, with D maybe TRBD1 (6 bases). This CDR3 is 18 amino acids long. V was trimmed by 1 base and J by 0 bases, leaving 16 bases between them. CDR1 is PRHDT and CDR2 is FYEKMQ in the germline V gene (reference sequence). CDR3 bases: TGTGCCAGCAGCTTAGCTTACAGGGTGTTAAGCTCCTACAATGAGCAGTTCTTC. It encodes CASSLAYRVLSSYNEQFF.

The chain uses TRBV2 and TRBJ1-2; D not certain. The V end was cut by 2 bases, the J end by 1 base, with 5 bases between. The CDR3 runs to 13 residues. CDR1 SNHLY and CDR2 FYNNEI come from the germline V gene. CDR3 bases: TGTGCCAGCAGTGAAAGGGATAACTATGGCTACACCTTC. Amino acids: CASSERDNYGYTF.

The CDR3 here is CASSPPRQGRGGLNIQYF. The DNA of the CDR3 is TGTGCCAGCAGTCCTCCCAGACAGGGGCGCGGGGGTTTAAACATTCAGTACTTC. This chain joins TRBV27 and TRBJ2-4, with a tentative D call TRBD1 (8 bases). The CDR3 loop spans 18 amino acids. The germline V and J ends were trimmed by 5 bases and 6 bases, with 26 bases remaining between them. The germline V gene encodes CDR1 MNHEY and CDR2 SMNVEV (reference sequence).

The chain couples TRBV2 to TRBJ2-7; D assignment may be TRBD1 or TRBD2 (6 bases each). V was shortened by 3 bases and J by 0 bases, with 15 bases between the two germline ends. CDR1 and CDR2 from the germline V gene are SNHLY and FYNNEI. This CDR3 is built from 16 residues. The CDR3 here is CASSDPGALSSYEQYF. The CDR3 DNA sequence: TGTGCCAGCAGTGACCCGGGGGCATTAAGCTCCTACGAGCAGTACTTC.

The chain employs TRBV9 and TRBJ2-7; 11 positions agree with TRBD1. Losses at the gene ends were 3 bases for V and 5 bases for J; bases not matched to a gene: 4. Germline CDR1 reads SGDLS; CDR2 reads YYNGEE. The CDR3 consists of 14 residues. The CDR3 is CASSEGQGGDEQYF. In DNA form, the CDR3 reads TGTGCCAGCAGCGAGGGACAGGGGGGCGACGAGCAGTACTTC.

The rearrangement joins TRBV7-2 to TRBJ2-1, with 14 bases matching TRBD2. Germline CDR1 is SGHTA and CDR2 is FQGNSA. V trimming: 5 bases; J trimming: 12 bases; junction bases outside the gene matches: 9. The CDR3 has 15 amino acids. The chain's CDR3 is CASSLRLAGGSGQFF. DNA for the CDR3: TGTGCCAGCAGCCTACGACTAGCGGGAGGGTCTGGGCAGTTCTTC.

The chain recombines TRBV11-2 with TRBJ2-1; D remains ambiguous. This CDR3 comprises 14 residues. Trimming left V 1 base short and J 9 bases short, with 13 bases between. From germline, CDR1 is SGHAT and CDR2 FQNNGV. CDR3 sequence reads: CASSLVIDRGEQFF. CDR3 nucleotides: TGTGCCAGCAGCTTAGTGATCGACCGTGGTGAGCAGTTCTTC. Combining the CDR3 with reference TRBV11-2 and TRBJ2-1 gives the whole variable domain EAGVAQSPRYKIIEKRQSVAFWCNPISGHATLYWYQQILGQGPKLLIQFQNNGVVDDSQLPKDRFSAERLKGVDSTLKIQPAKLEDSAVYLCASSLVIDRGEQFFGPGTRLTVL.

The chain employs TRBV14 and TRBJ2-1; the match to TRBD2 covers 8 bases. V was pared by 0 bases and J by 5 bases, with 9 bases of the junction left unmatched. Germline V CDR1 and CDR2: SGHDN, FVKESK. CDR3 size: 17 residues. CDR3 residues: CASSQDMVVGGDNEQFF. The DNA for the CDR3 is TGTGCCAGCAGCCAAGATATGGTCGTCGGGGGGGACAATGAGCAGTTCTTC.

This chain connects TRBV5-1 to TRBJ2-3, with D tentatively TRBD1 (5 bases). CDR1 SGHRS and CDR2 YFSETQ come from the germline V gene. Trimming left V 2 bases short and J 1 base short, with 14 bases between. This CDR3 is built from 16 residues. The CDR3 spells CASSFGPGSGTDTQYF. The CDR3 bases are TGCGCCAGCAGCTTCGGCCCAGGGTCTGGCACAGATACGCAGTATTTT.

The chain combines TRBV2 with TRBJ2-7; D perhaps matches TRBD1 (6 bases). The V gene's germline CDR1 is SNHLY and CDR2 FYNNEI. V dropped 6 bases and J dropped 5 bases, with 11 bases sitting between them. This CDR3 has 12 residues. For the CDR3, the DNA is TGTGCCAGCAGACTAAACAGGGACGAGCAGTACTTC. Encoded protein: CASRLNRDEQYF.

This rearrangement joins TRBV2 to TRBJ2-5; TRBD1 agrees at 9 bases. CDR3 length: 15 amino acids. V gave up 6 bases and J gave up 4 bases; unmatched junction bases: 9. Per the germline V gene, CDR1 is SNHLY and CDR2 is FYNNEI. The CDR3 DNA reads as TGTGCCAGCAGAGACCGGACAGGGGTTTTAGAGACCCAGTACTTC. Translation: CASRDRTGVLETQYF.

The chain employs TRBV4-2 and TRBJ1-4, with D unclear. The V and J ends lost 0 bases and 14 bases respectively, with 4 bases between them. Germline CDR1 LGHNA, CDR2 YNFKEQ. The CDR3 spans 10 residues. In DNA form, the CDR3 reads TGTGCCAGCAGCCAAGACAGGCTGTTTTTT. It encodes CASSQDRLFF.

As DNA, the CDR3 is TGTGCCAGCAGCGCCACAGGGGGAGAGGGCTACACCTTC. It codes for CASSATGGEGYTF. V gene TRBV7-3 combines with J gene TRBJ1-2; 8 nucleotides align to TRBD1. In germline, CDR1 is SGHTA, CDR2 FQGTGA. This CDR3 comprises 13 residues. Losses at the gene ends were 5 bases for V and 8 bases for J; bases not matched to a gene: 7.

This sequence joins TRBV15 and TRBJ1-4; D uncertain. Per germline, CDR1 LNHNV and CDR2 YYDKDF (reference sequence). This CDR3 region has 13 residues. The V end lost 0 bases, the J end lost 7 bases, and 6 bases lay between the germline ends. In DNA, the CDR3 is TGTGCCACCAGCAGAGAACTTAGTGAAAAACTGTTTTTT. Amino acid sequence: CATSRELSEKLFF.

The chain's CDR3 is CASSPPGQDLETQYF. The CDR3 DNA reads TGTGCCAGCAGTCCCCCGGGACAGGATTTGGAGACCCAGTACTTC. This sequence joins TRBV28 and TRBJ2-5; TRBD1 agrees at 8 bases. The germline V gene encodes CDR1 MDHEN and CDR2 SYDVKM. There are 15 residues in the CDR3. V gave up 5 bases and J gave up 5 bases; unmatched junction bases: 10.

The rearrangement uses TRBV29-1 and TRBJ2-1; possible D gene TRBD2, 5 bases. The CDR3 has 14 residues. The germline CDR1 and CDR2 sequences are SQVTM and ANQGSEA. Trimming removed 6 bases from V and 2 bases from J, with 14 bases in between. This CDR3 is CSVLSGSAYNEQFF. Here the CDR3 DNA reads TGCAGCGTATTGAGCGGATCCGCCTACAATGAGCAGTTCTTC.

The CDR3 loop reads CASSAKGLPGDEQFF. In DNA form, the CDR3 reads TGTGCCAGCAGCGCCAAGGGACTACCTGGCGATGAGCAGTTCTTC. The chain links TRBV11-2 to TRBJ2-1, with TRBD2 identical over 7 bases. Germline assignment: CDR1 SGHAT and CDR2 FQNNGV. The CDR3 totals 15 residues. The ends lost 5 bases at V and 8 bases at J; junction bases unmatched: 12.

The rearrangement uses TRBV5-1 and TRBJ1-2; D is uncertain. Trimming removed 0 bases at V and 7 bases at J, with 16 bases between. The length of the CDR3 is 15 residues. The V gene's germline CDR1 is SGHRS and CDR2 YFSETQ. The DNA of the CDR3 is TGCGCCAGCAGCTTGGGCGACGGGTATCAAGTTGGCTACACCTTC. Protein product: CASSLGDGYQVGYTF.

The V gene is TRBV5-1, the J gene TRBJ2-1, with TRBD2 matching over 10 bases. Trimming cost V 0 bases and J 7 bases; bases outside gene matches: 4. This CDR3 has 15 residues. Per the germline V gene, CDR1 is SGHRS and CDR2 is YFSETQ. The chain's CDR3 is CASSLAASGSNEQFF. The CDR3 DNA reads as TGCGCCAGCAGCTTGGCAGCTAGCGGGAGTAATGAGCAGTTCTTC. Full variable domain (remainder filled in from reference TRBV5-1 and TRBJ2-1): KAGVTQTPRYLIKTRGQQVTLSCSPISGHRSVSWYQQTPGQGLQFLFEYFSETQRNKGNFPGRFSGRQFSNSRSEMNVSTLELGDSALYLCASSLAASGSNEQFFGPGTRLTVL.

This clone was detected only a few times. The chain combines TRBV5-1 with TRBJ1-1; D is unclear. The CDR3 is 14 amino acids. V lost 4 bases and J 0 bases, leaving 10 bases between the germline ends. Germline lookup yields CDR1 SGHRS and CDR2 YFSETQ. CDR3 residues: CASSAARVNTEAFF. CDR3 nucleotides: TGCGCCAGCAGCGCGGCACGGGTGAACACTGAAGCTTTCTTT. The entire variable domain, with the rest obtained from reference TRBV5-1 and TRBJ1-1, is as follows: KAGVTQTPRYLIKTRGQQVTLSCSPISGHRSVSWYQQTPGQGLQFLFEYFSETQRNKGNFPGRFSGRQFSNSRSEMNVSTLELGDSALYLCASSAARVNTEAFFGQGTRLTVV.

V is TRBV27 and J is TRBJ2-2; D not certain. Germline V gives CDR1 MNHEY, CDR2 SMNVEV (reference sequence). Trimming took off 2 bases at V and 6 bases at J, with 7 bases between the two ends. The CDR3 runs 13 residues. The CDR3 protein is CASSLARPGELFF. CDR3 DNA: TGTGCCAGCAGTTTAGCTAGACCCGGGGAGCTGTTTTTT.

Comments on this clone: At one of its ends the junction is not consistent with the germline gene, which may arise from a read error. V and J are TRBV5-6 and TRBJ2-3; 9 nucleotides line up with TRBD2. This CDR3 contains 16 residues. Germline V gene lookup returns CDR1 SGHDT and CDR2 YYEEEE. The CDR3 here is CVSSLELAGYTDTQYF. CDR3 coding DNA: TGTGTCAGCAGCTTGGAACTAGCGGGCTACACAGATACGCAGTATTTT.